This entry lists 29 T cell receptor beta chains sequenced from one sample in a study of vaccination and CD4 T cells after COVID-19. Sequenced with the Oncomine TCR Beta short-read assay was DNA taken from cultured CD4+ T cells. TCRdb re-called the PCR reads with MiXCR, one entry per CDR3 protein. The repertoire holds about 17,000 distinct CDR3 sequences, with less than 60% as singletons. For these receptors, no antigen is known. Documented time point: late sampling 161 to 241 days after vaccination in a few convalescent patients. Treatment described: approximately 9-day PBMC culture with coronavirus spike peptide pools or control peptides (ViraFEST assay). Specimen: CD4+ T cells from blood, cultured in vitro, collected about 7 months after SARS-CoV-2 vaccination. Source of these receptors: a human donor who had recovered from COVID-19.

There are a few counts of this clonotype. This sequence joins TRBV14 and TRBJ1-2; possible D gene TRBD1, 5 bases. The CDR3 is 13 amino acids. Germline lookup yields CDR1 SGHDN and CDR2 FVKESK. Trimming took off 5 bases at V and 4 bases at J, with 11 bases between the two ends. The CDR3 DNA reads TGTGCCAGCAGCTCAGGGCCTAGCTATGGCTACACCTTC. Its protein is CASSSGPSYGYTF.

The CDR3 reads CATIYSTVSYGYTF. CDR3 nucleotide sequence: TGTGCCACGATTTATTCTACAGTGAGCTATGGCTACACCTTC. This chain connects TRBV6-1 to TRBJ1-2; D is uncertain. Germline CDR1 reads MNHNS; CDR2 reads SASEGT. CDR3 size: 14 residues. V gave up 10 bases and J gave up 4 bases, with 19 bases separating them.

The J gene is TRBJ2-5, the V gene TRBV2, with TRBD2 matching 10 bases. The CDR3 extends over 15 amino acids. Germline V gives CDR1 SNHLY, CDR2 FYNNEI. The junction had 6 bases not matched to a gene; V was cut back by 3 bases and J by 5 bases. The CDR3 coding sequence is TGTGCCAGCAGTGATTCGTCTAGCGGGGGTGAGACCCAGTACTTC. As protein: CASSDSSSGGETQYF.

This clonotype has only a few counts. The CDR3 region is CASSPRSRGNTEAFF. The CDR3 bases are TGTGCCAGCAGCCCCCGCAGCCGGGGGAACACTGAAGCTTTCTTT. The chain recombines TRBV7-9 with TRBJ1-1; D gene uncertain. There are 15 residues in the CDR3. The germline V gene has CDR1 SEHNR and CDR2 FQNEAQ (reference sequence). V lost 5 bases and J lost 1, with 14 bases in between.

The rearrangement links TRBV20-1 to TRBJ2-7; 8 nucleotides agree with TRBD2. Germline V gene lookup returns CDR1 DFQATT and CDR2 SNEGSKA (reference sequence). V shed 2 bases, J shed 9 bases, and the junction held 12 bases outside the gene matches. CDR3 length: 14 amino acids. CDR3 sequence reads: CSARRLAREVVQYF. The CDR3 DNA reads TGCAGTGCTAGAAGACTAGCGCGGGAGGTAGTGCAGTACTTC.

The chain couples TRBV12-3 or TRBV12-4 to TRBJ2-5, with 12 bases that match TRBD2. Trimming cost V 7 bases and J 4 bases; bases outside gene matches: 7. This CDR3 region has 15 residues. The CDR3 bases are TGTGCCAGCACTAGGACTAGCGGGGCGTTAGAGACCCAGTACTTC. Encoded protein: CASTRTSGALETQYF.

This clonotype is deemed medium-sized. The chain uses TRBV6-5 and TRBJ1-2; TRBD1 might be the D (6 bases). Germline lookup yields CDR1 MNHEY and CDR2 SVGAGI. V gave up 4 bases and J gave up 7 bases, with 13 bases separating them. This CDR3 has 13 residues. The CDR3 here is CASSSQGSVGYTF. The CDR3 nucleotides read TGTGCCAGCAGTTCACAGGGATCGGTTGGCTACACCTTC.

Here the CDR3 reads CASSYGSFAGLYDEQYF. The CDR3 DNA is TGTGCCAGCAGTTATGGTTCCTTTGCGGGCCTCTACGACGAGCAGTACTTC. The gene calls are TRBV6-7 and TRBJ2-7; tentatively, D is TRBD2 (5 bases). TRBV6-7 is noted as an ORF with a role that remains uncertain. The V and J ends lost 3 bases and 5 bases respectively, with 23 bases between them. This CDR3 is built from 17 residues.

This chain links TRBV15 with TRBJ2-2, with 11 bases lining up with TRBD2. The V gene end was trimmed by 1 base and the J gene end by 6 bases; junction bases not matched to a gene: 7. Germline V CDR1 and CDR2: LNHNV, YYDKDF (reference sequence). This CDR3 is built from 17 residues. In nucleotides, the CDR3 is TGTGCCACCAGCAGAGGAATAGCGGGAGGGGCACCCGGGGAGCTGTTTTTT. Translating gives CATSRGIAGGAPGELFF.

In this sample, this clonotype turned up a few times. The chain combines TRBV5-8 with TRBJ1-6; D is undetermined. V was pared by 4 bases and J by 7 bases, with 12 bases between. There are 14 residues in the CDR3. CDR1 is SGHTS and CDR2 is YDEGEE in the germline V gene. The CDR3 spells CASSKPLGNSPLHF. CDR3 coding DNA: TGTGCCAGCAGCAAGCCCTTAGGCAATTCACCCCTCCACTTT.

The J gene is TRBJ2-7, the V gene TRBV20-1, with D maybe TRBD1 (5 bases). Germline CDR1 and CDR2: DFQATT and SNEGSKA (reference sequence). With 4 bases removed from V and 6 bases from J, the gap between germline ends came to 13 bases. This CDR3 contains 12 residues. CDR3: CSANRPPPEQYF. The CDR3 coding sequence is TGCAGTGCTAACAGGCCACCCCCCGAGCAGTACTTC.

This clonotype was recorded only once. The J gene is TRBJ2-3, the V gene TRBV12-3 or TRBV12-4; unclear D gene. V lost 5 bases to trimming and J lost 2 bases, with 11 bases between them. The CDR3 totals 14 residues. The CDR3 here is CASSPSLLTDTQYF. For the CDR3, the DNA is TGTGCCAGCAGTCCTAGTTTGCTCACAGATACGCAGTATTTT.

This clonotype was seen a handful of times. The V and J genes are TRBV20-1 and TRBJ2-3, with 12 bases matching TRBD2. Unmatched junction bases numbered 1, after V lost 2 bases and J lost 4 bases. The CDR3 spans 14 residues. CDR1 is DFQATT and CDR2 is SNEGSKA in the germline V gene (reference sequence). CDR3 in DNA: TGCAGTGCTAGACTAGCGGGGGGGCCAGATACGCAGTATTTT. This sequence encodes CSARLAGGPDTQYF.

The chain recombines TRBV30 with TRBJ2-7; TRBD2 might be the D (6 bases). V gave up 4 bases and J gave up 6 bases, with 13 bases separating them. The CDR3 sequence is 12 residues long. In germline, CDR1 is GTSNPN, CDR2 SVGIG (reference sequence). The CDR3 region is CAWIGDGSEQYF. Here the CDR3 DNA reads TGTGCCTGGATCGGGGACGGGAGCGAGCAGTACTTC.

This clonotype turned up a few times. The chain joins TRBV6-2 or TRBV6-3 to TRBJ2-7; 7 bases align to TRBD1. Germline CDR1 reads MNHEY; CDR2 reads SVGEGT. The V segment lost 5 bases and the J segment 0 bases; nucleotides outside the gene matches: 13. The CDR3 has 17 amino acids. The CDR3 DNA sequence: TGTGCCAGCAGTGACCCATACGCGACAGGGTTCTCCTACGAGCAGTACTTC. This codes for CASSDPYATGFSYEQYF.

This clonotype was counted only a few times. The gene calls are TRBV6-1 and TRBJ1-1; 9 bases are shared with TRBD1. The J segment lost 1 base and the V segment lost 5 bases, leaving 5 bases of the junction unmatched. Germline CDR1 MNHNS, CDR2 SASEGT. This CDR3 contains 15 residues. CDR3 DNA: TGTGCCAGCAGTCACAGGGACAGGGCGAACACTGAAGCTTTCTTT. Protein: CASSHRDRANTEAFF.

This chain connects TRBV6-2 or TRBV6-3 to TRBJ2-7; 8 bases map to TRBD2. The junction had 3 bases not matched to a gene; V was cut back by 6 bases and J by 2 bases. Germline V lookup: CDR1 MNHEY, CDR2 SVGEGT. This CDR3 is 13 amino acids long. Here the CDR3 reads CASSRAGAYEQYF. CDR3 DNA sequence: TGTGCCAGCAGCCGAGCGGGGGCCTACGAGCAGTACTTC.

This clonotype is a singleton in its sample. The chain is built from TRBV20-1 and TRBJ2-1; D is possibly TRBD2 (5 bases). The CDR3 covers 15 residues. Trimming left V 5 bases short and J 5 bases short, with 19 bases between. Germline V gene sequence: CDR1 DFQATT, CDR2 SNEGSKA (reference sequence). CDR3 coding DNA: TGCAGTGCTTGGCCTGGTGGGAGTGGGCACAATGAGCAGTTCTTC. Its protein is CSAWPGGSGHNEQFF.

V usage is TRBV6-5 and J usage is TRBJ1-2; TRBD1 matches at 8 bases. V was clipped by 0 bases and J by 3 bases; unmatched bases: 3. This CDR3 region has 15 residues. Germline CDR1 reads MNHEY; CDR2 reads SVGAGI. The CDR3 loop reads CASSYSPDRDYGYTF. CDR3 sequence (DNA): TGTGCCAGCAGTTACTCACCGGACAGGGACTATGGCTACACCTTC.

The genes are TRBV25-1 and TRBJ2-7, with D maybe TRBD2 (5 bases). The CDR3 has 14 residues. V lost 5 bases to trimming and J lost 7 bases, with 18 bases between them. Germline loops: CDR1 MGHDK, CDR2 SYGVNS. This CDR3 reads CASSNAGWRREQYF. The CDR3 DNA is TGTGCCAGCAGTAACGCCGGGTGGAGGAGGGAGCAGTACTTC.

The V gene is TRBV12-3 or TRBV12-4, the J gene TRBJ1-4; D unresolved. V was pared by 5 bases and J by 8 bases, with 12 bases between. The CDR3 is made up of 13 amino acids. CDR3 loop: CASSPNGREKLFF. CDR3 bases: TGTGCCAGCAGTCCCAACGGGCGAGAAAAACTGTTTTTT.

This clonotype was counted between two and nine times. The chain links TRBV7-2 to TRBJ2-1; D call uncertain. This CDR3 comprises 12 residues. Between the trimmed V and J ends, which lost 5 bases and 12 bases, there was a span of 14 bases. Per the germline V gene, CDR1 is SGHTA and CDR2 is FQGNSA. The CDR3 spells CASSPAGDWQFF. DNA for the CDR3: TGTGCCAGCAGCCCCGCCGGTGACTGGCAGTTCTTC.

V and J are TRBV7-2 and TRBJ2-2; a weak D match, TRBD2 (6 bases). V was clipped by 5 bases and J by 6 bases, with 16 bases between them. CDR1 is SGHTA, CDR2 FQGNSA, per germline. The CDR3 contains 15 residues. CDR3 sequence: CASSQNVRGSGELFF. The CDR3, as DNA: TGTGCCAGCAGCCAAAACGTCCGGGGGTCCGGGGAGCTGTTTTTT.

The chain couples TRBV7-8 to TRBJ1-2, with D possibly TRBD1 on 5 matching bases. Germline V gives CDR1 SGHVS, CDR2 FQNEAQ. Trimming pared 1 base from V and 4 bases from J, leaving 7 bases between. CDR3 length: 13 residues. In DNA form, the CDR3 reads TGTGCCAGCAGCTTAGAGCAGGGCTATGGCTACACCTTC. It specifies CASSLEQGYGYTF.

V usage is TRBV6-1 and J usage is TRBJ1-5; D unresolved. Germline V gives CDR1 MNHNS, CDR2 SASEGT. The CDR3 has 12 residues. Trimming pared 6 bases from V and 5 bases from J, leaving 8 bases between. The CDR3 sequence is CASRETDQPQHF. CDR3 nucleotides: TGTGCCAGCAGAGAAACGGATCAGCCCCAGCATTTT.

The chain couples TRBV7-2 to TRBJ2-5; D is ambiguous. V lost 5 bases, J lost 4 bases, and 14 bases lay in between. Germline-derived CDR1 and CDR2 are SGHTA and FQGNSA. The CDR3 length is 14 residues. CDR3 region: CASSLRSQTETQYF. CDR3 bases: TGTGCCAGCAGCCTCCGGAGTCAGACAGAGACCCAGTACTTC.

This clonotype was counted a few times. The V and J genes are TRBV15 and TRBJ2-5; 8 nucleotides line up with TRBD1. The CDR3 runs 15 residues. V dropped 2 bases and J dropped 4; count of bases not matched to a gene: 6. CDR1 and CDR2 (germline): LNHNV, YYDKDF (reference sequence). CDR3 DNA: TGTGCCACCAGCAGACTCCTCACAGGGGGAGAGACCCAGTACTTC. It encodes CATSRLLTGGETQYF.

This clonotype came up a few times. V is TRBV27 and J is TRBJ2-1; TRBD2 aligns across 14 bases. CDR1 and CDR2 (germline): MNHEY, SMNVEV (reference sequence). Unmatched junction bases numbered 8, after V lost 6 bases and J lost 10 bases. This CDR3 region has 15 residues. CDR3 in amino acids: CASRATSGGAWEQFF. DNA for the CDR3: TGTGCCAGCAGGGCGACTAGCGGGGGGGCCTGGGAGCAGTTCTTC.

This rearrangement joins TRBV2 to TRBJ1-3, with 11 bases aligning to TRBD1. Germline loops: CDR1 SNHLY, CDR2 FYNNEI. Trimming cost V 6 bases and J 3 bases; bases outside gene matches: 13. The CDR3 contains 18 residues. The CDR3 loop is CASRSSRTGGGVGNTIYF. CDR3 in DNA: TGTGCCAGCAGATCGAGCAGGACAGGGGGCGGCGTTGGAAACACCATATATTTT.